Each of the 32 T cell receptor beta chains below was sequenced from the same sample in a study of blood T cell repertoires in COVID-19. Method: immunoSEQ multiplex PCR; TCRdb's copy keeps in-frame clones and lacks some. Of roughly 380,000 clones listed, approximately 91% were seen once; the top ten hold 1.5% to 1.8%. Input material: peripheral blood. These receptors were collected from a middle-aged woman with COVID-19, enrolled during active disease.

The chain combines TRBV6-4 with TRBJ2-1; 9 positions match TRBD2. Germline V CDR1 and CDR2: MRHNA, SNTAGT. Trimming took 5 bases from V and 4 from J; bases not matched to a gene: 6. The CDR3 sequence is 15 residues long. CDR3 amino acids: CASSKREVPYNEQFF. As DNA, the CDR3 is TGTGCCAGCAGTAAGCGGGAGGTACCTTACAATGAGCAGTTCTTC.

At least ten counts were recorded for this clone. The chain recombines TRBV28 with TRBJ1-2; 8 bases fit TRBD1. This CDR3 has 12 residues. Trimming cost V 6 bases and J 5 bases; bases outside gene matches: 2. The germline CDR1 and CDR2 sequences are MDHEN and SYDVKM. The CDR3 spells CASSRDRYGYTF. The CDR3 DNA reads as TGTGCCAGCAGCCGGGACAGGTATGGCTACACCTTC.

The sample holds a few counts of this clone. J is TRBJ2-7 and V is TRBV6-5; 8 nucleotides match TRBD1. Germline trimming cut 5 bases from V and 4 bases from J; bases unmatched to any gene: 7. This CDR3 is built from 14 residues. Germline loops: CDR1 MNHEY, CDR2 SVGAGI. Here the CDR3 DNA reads TGTGCCAGCAGTCTGGACAGGGCGTTTTACGAGCAGTACTTC. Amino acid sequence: CASSLDRAFYEQYF.

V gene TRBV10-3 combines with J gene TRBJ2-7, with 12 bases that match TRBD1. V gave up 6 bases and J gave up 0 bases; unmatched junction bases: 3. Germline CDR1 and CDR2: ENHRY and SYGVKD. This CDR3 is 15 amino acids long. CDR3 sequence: CAISRGQGASYEQYF. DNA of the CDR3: TGTGCCATCAGCCGGGGACAGGGGGCCTCCTACGAGCAGTACTTC.

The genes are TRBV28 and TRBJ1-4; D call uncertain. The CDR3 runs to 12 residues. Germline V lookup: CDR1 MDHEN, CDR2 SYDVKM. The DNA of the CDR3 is TGTGTCACGGGTGCAACTAATGAAAAACTGTTTTTT. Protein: CVTGATNEKLFF.

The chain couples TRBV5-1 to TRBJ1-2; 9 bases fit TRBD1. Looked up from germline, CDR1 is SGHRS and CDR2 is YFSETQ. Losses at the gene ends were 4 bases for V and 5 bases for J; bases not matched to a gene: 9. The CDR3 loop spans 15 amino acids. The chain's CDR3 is CASSIGDREEYGYTF. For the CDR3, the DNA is TGCGCCAGCAGCATCGGGGACAGGGAGGAGTATGGCTACACCTTC.

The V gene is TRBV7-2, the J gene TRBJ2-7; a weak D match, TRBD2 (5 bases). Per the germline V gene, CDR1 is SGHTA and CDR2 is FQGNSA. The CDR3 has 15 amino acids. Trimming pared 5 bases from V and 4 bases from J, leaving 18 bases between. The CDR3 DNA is TGTGCCAGCAGCAAGACCTCATCGGGGAGTTACGAGCAGTACTTC. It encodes CASSKTSSGSYEQYF.

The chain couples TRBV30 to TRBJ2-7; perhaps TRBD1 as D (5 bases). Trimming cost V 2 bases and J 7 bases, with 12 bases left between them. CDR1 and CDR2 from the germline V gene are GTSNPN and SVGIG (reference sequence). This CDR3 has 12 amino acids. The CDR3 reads CAWSWTTSEQYF. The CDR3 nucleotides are TGTGCCTGGAGTTGGACAACGAGTGAGCAGTACTTC.

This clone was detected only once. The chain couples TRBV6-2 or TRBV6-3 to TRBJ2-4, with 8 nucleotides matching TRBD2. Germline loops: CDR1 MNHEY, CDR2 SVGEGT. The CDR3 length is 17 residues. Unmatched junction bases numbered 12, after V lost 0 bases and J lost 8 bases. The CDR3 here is CASSYSTREGVRDIQYF. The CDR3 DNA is TGTGCCAGCAGTTACTCGACTCGGGAGGGCGTTAGAGACATTCAGTACTTC.

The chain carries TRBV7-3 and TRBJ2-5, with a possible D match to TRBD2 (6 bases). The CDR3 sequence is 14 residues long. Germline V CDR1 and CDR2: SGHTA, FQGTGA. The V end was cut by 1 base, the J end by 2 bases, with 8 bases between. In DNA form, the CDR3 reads TGTGCCAGCAGCTTAATGGCGGGGCAAGAGACCCAGTACTTC. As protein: CASSLMAGQETQYF.

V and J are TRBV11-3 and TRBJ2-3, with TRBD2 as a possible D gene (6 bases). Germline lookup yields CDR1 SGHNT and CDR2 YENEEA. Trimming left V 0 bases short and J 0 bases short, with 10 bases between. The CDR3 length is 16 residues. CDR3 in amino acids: CASSLDGAGSTDTQYF. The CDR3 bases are TGTGCCAGCAGCTTAGATGGAGCGGGCAGCACAGATACGCAGTATTTT. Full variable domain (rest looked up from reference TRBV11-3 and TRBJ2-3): EAGVVQSPRYKIIEKKQPVAFWCNPISGHNTLYWYLQNLGQGPELLIRYENEEAVDDSQLPKDRFSAERLKGVDSTLKIQPAELGDSAVYLCASSLDGAGSTDTQYFGPGTRLTVL.

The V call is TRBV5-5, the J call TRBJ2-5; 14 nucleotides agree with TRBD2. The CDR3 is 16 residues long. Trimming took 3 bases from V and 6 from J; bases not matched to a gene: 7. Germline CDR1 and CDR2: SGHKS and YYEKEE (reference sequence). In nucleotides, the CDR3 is TGTGCCAGCAGCTCCCTAGGGACTAGCGGGGGAAAGACCCAGTACTTC. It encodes CASSSLGTSGGKTQYF.

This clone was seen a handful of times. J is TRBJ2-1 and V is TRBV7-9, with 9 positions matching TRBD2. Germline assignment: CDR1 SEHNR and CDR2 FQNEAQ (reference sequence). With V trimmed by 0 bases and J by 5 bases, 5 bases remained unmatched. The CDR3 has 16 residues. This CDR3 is CASSLAQGLANNEQFF. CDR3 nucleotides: TGTGCCAGCAGCTTAGCGCAGGGACTAGCAAACAATGAGCAGTTCTTC.

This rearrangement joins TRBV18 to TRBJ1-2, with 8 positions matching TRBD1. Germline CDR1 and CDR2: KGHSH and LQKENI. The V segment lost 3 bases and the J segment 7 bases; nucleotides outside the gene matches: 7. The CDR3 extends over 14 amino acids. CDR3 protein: CASSPEQGDFGYTF. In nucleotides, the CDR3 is TGTGCCAGCTCACCGGAACAGGGGGATTTTGGCTACACCTTC.

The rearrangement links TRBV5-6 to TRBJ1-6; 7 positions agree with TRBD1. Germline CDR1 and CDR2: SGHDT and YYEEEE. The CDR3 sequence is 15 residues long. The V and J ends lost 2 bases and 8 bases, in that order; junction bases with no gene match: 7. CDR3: CASSFYDRDHSPLHF. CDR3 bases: TGTGCCAGCAGCTTCTACGACAGGGACCATTCACCCCTCCACTTT.

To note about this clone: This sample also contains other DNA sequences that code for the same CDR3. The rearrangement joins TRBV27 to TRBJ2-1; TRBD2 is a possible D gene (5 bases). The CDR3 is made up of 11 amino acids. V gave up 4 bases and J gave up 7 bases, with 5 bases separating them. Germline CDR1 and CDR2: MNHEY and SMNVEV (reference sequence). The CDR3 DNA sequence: TGTGCCAGCAGTTCGGGAAATGAGCAGTTCTTC. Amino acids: CASSSGNEQFF.

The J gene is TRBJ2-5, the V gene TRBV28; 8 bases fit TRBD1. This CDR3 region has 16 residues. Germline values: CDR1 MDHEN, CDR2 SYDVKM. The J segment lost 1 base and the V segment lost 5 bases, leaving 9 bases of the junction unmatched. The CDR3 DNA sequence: TGTGCCAGCAGTCTCTTGACAGGGGACCTCCAAGAGACCCAGTACTTC. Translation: CASSLLTGDLQETQYF.

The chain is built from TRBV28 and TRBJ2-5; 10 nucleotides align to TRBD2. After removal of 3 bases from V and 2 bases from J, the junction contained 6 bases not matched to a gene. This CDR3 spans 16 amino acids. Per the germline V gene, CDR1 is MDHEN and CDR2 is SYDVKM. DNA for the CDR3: TGTGCCAGCAGTTTGGTTAGCGGGGGGCGTCAAGAGACCCAGTACTTC. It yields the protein CASSLVSGGRQETQYF.

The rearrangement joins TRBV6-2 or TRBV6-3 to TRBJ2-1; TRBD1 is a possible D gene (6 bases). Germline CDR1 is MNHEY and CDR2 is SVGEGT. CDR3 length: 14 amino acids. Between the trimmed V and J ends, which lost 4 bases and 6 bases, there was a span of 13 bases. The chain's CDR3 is CASSSTGSVNEQFF. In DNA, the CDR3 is TGTGCCAGCAGTTCCACAGGGTCAGTCAATGAGCAGTTCTTC.

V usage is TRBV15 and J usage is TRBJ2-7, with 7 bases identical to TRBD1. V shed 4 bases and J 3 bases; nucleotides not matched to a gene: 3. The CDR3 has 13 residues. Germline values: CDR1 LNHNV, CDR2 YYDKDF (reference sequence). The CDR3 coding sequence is TGTGCCACCAGCAAGACAGGGCACTACGAGCAGTACTTC. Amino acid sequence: CATSKTGHYEQYF.

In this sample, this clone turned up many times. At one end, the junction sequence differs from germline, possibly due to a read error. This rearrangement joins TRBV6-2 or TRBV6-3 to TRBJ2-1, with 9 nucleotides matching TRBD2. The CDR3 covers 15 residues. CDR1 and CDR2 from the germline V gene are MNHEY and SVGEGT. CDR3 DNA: TGTGCCAGCAGTTCGGTAGCGGGGGATTACAGTGAGCAGTTCTTC. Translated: CASSSVAGDYSEQFF.

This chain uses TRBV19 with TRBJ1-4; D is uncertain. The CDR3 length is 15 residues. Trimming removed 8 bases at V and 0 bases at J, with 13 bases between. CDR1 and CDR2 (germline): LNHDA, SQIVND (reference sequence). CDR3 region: CASGQTPATNEKLFF. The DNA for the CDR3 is TGTGCCAGTGGCCAGACACCTGCAACTAATGAAAAACTGTTTTTT.

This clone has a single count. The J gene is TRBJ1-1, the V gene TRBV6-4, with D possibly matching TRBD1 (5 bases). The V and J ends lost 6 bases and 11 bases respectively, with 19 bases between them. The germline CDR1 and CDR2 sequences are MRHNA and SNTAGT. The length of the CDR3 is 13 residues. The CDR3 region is CASRKDWGDLAFF. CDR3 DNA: TGTGCCAGCAGGAAGGACTGGGGGGATCTTGCTTTCTTT.

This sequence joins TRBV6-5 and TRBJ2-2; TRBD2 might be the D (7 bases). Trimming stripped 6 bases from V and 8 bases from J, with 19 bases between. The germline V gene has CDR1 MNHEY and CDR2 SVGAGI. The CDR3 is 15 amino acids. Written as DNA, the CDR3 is TGTGCCAGCAGGCCGTTGGGGGGGGCTGCTGGGGAGCTGTTTTTT. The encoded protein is CASRPLGGAAGELFF.

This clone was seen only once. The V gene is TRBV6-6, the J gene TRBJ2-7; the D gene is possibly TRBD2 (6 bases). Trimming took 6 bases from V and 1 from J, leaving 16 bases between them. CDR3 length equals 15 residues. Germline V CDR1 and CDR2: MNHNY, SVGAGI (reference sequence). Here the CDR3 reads CASSPSGGQSYEQYF. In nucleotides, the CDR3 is TGTGCCAGCAGCCCCTCTGGAGGGCAATCCTACGAGCAGTACTTC.

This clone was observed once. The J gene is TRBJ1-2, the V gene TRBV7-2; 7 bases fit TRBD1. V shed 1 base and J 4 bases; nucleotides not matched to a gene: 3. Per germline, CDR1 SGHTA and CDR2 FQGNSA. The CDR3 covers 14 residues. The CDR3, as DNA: TGTGCCAGCAGCTTAGAAAGGGGGCGCTATGGCTACACCTTC. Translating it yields CASSLERGRYGYTF. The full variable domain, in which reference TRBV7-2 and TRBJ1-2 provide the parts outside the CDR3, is GAGVSQSPSNKVTEKGKDVELRCDPISGHTALYWYRQSLGQGLEFLIYFQGNSAPDKSGLPSDRFSAERTGGSVSTLTIQRTQQEDSAVYLCASSLERGRYGYTFGSGTRLTVV.

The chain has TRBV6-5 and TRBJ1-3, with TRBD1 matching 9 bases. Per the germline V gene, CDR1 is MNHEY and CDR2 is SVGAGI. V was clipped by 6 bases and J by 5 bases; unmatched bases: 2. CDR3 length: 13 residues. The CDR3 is CASRTGGRNTIYF. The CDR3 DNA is TGTGCCAGCAGAACAGGGGGCAGAAACACCATATATTTT.

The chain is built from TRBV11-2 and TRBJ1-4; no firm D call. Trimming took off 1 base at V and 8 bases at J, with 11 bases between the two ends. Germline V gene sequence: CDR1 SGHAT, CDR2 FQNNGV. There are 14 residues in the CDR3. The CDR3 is CASSLAQLNEKLFF. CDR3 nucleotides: TGTGCCAGCAGCTTAGCGCAGTTGAACGAAAAACTGTTTTTT.

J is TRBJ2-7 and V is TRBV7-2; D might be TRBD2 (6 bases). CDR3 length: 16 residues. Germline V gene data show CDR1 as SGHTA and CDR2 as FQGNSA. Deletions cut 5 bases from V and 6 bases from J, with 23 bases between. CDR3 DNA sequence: TGTGCCAGCAGCGATCTTATGCGGGGAAGGGCAGGCGAGCAGTACTTC. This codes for CASSDLMRGRAGEQYF.

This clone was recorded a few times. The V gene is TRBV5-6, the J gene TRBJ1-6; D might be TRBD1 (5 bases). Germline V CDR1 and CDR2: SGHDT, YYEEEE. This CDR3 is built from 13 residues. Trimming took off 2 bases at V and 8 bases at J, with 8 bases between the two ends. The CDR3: CASSFSRDSPLHF. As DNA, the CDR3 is TGTGCCAGCAGCTTTAGCAGGGATTCACCCCTCCACTTT.

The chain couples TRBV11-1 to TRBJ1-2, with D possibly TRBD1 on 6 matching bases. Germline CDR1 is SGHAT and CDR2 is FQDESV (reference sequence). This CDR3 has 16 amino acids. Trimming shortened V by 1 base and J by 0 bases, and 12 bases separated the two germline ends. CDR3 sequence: CASSLEDRSTNYGYTF. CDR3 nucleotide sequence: TGTGCCAGCAGCTTAGAGGACAGATCGACTAACTATGGCTACACCTTC.

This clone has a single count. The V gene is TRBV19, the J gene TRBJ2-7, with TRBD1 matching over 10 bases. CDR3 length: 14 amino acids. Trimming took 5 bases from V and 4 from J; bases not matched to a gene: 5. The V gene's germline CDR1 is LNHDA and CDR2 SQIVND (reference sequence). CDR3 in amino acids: CASSFGQGEYEQYF. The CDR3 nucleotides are TGTGCCAGTAGTTTCGGACAGGGGGAATACGAGCAGTACTTC. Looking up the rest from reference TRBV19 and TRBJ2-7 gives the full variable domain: DGGITQSPKYLFRKEGQNVTLSCEQNLNHDAMYWYRQDPGQGLRLIYYSQIVNDFQKGDIAEGYSVSREKKESFPLTVTSAQKNPTAFYLCASSFGQGEYEQYFGPGTRLTVT.